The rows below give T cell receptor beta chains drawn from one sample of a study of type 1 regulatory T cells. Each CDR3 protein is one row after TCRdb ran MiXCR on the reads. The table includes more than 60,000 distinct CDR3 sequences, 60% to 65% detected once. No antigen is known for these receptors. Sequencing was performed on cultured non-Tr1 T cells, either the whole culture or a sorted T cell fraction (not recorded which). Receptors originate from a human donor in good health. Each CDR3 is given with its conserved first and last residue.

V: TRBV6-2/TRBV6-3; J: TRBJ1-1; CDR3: CASRFQGIYTEAFF
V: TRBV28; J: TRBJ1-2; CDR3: CASSAGGSGYGYTF
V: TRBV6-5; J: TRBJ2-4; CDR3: CASSYVGGPKNIQYF
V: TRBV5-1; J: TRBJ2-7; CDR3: CASSLAGVDYEQYF
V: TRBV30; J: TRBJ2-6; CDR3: CAWKRTGEGANVLTF
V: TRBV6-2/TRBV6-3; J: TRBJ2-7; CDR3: CASNNASIVTRQYF
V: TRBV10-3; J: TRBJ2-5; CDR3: CAISWQREETQYF
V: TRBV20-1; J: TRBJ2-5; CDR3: CSAKLAGQETQYF
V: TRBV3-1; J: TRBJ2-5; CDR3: CASSQDGLGLETQYF
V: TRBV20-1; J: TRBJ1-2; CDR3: CSAREGTGGGYTF
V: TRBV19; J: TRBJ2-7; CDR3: CASSYRLAGEYEQYF
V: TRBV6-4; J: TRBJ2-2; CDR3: CASSSYTGELFF
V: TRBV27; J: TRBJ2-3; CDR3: CASSLLSGTGTDTQYF
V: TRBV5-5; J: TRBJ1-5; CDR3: CASSLTGAGQPQHF
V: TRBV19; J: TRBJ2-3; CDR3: CASSMRGDTQYF
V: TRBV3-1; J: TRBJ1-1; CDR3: CASSQSVNTEAFF
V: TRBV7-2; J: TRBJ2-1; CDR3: CASSLMRPGPYNEQFF
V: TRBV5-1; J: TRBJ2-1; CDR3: CASSDSGNSYNEQFF
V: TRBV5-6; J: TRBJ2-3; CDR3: CASSSRETGLRTDTQYF
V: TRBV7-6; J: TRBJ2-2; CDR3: CASSLSAGTGELFF
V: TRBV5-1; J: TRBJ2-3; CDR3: CASSSGSEDTQYF
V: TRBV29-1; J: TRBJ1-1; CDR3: CSAGTGNTEAFF
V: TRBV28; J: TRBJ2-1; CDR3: CASSPGLAGDNEQFF
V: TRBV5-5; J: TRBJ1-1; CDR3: CASSLRGGNTEAFF
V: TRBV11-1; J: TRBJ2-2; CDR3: CASSLGWSSGTGELFF
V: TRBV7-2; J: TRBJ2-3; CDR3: CASSLLAGDGDTQYF
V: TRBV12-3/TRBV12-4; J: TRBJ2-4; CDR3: CASSFPRRVDF
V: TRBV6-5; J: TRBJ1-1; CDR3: CASSPRGETEAFF
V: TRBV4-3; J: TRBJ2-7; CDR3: CASSQDPGDEQYF
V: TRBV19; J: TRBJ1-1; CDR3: CASTNTFEGHAEAFF
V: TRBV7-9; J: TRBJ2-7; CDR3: CASSTRLAGVGYEQYF
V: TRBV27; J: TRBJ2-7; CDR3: CASSFYSSYEQYF
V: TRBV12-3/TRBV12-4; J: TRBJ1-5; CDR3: CASSFGDQPQHF
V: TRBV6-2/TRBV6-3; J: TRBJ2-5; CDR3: CASSLDRTEETQYF
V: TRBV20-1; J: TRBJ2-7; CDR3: CSATLGQEVREQYF
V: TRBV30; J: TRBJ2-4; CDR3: CAWSVLGQGLAKNIQYF
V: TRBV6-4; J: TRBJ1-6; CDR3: CASSLEGTLGSPLHF
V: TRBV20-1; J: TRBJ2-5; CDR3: CSASTETQYF
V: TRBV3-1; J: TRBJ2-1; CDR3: CASIGIAPYNEQFF
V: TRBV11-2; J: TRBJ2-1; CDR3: CASSSGTTSYNEQFF
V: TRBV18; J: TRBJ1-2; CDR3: CASSPLHGTADYGYTF
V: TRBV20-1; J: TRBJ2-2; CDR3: CSATDSGLSPGELFF
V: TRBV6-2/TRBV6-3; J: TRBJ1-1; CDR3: CASREDGWATEAFF
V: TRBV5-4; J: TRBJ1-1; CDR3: CASSIGQGRAEAFF
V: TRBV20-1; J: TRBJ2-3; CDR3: CSANEPVTGDTDTQYF
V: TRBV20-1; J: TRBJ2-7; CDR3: CSARAPGTVRSEQYF
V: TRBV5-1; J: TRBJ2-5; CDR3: CTSSLGDVKETQYF
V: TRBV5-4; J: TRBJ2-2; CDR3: CASSTTRPGELFF
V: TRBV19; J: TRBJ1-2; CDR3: CATNGGTGGMYYGYTF
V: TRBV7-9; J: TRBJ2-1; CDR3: CASSYLTKDREQFF
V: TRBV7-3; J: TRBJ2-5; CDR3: CASSPPGAETQYF
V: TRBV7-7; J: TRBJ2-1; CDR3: CASSLGVWTSGSIYNEQFF
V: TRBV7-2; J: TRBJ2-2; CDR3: CASSQRETAGELFF
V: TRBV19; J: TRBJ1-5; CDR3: CASSGSTIYSNQPQHF
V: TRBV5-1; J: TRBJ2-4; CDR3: CASSPGTLAKNIQYF
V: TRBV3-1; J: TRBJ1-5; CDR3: CASSQDLTGQPPQHF
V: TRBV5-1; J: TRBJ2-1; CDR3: CASSFPGGRSNEQFF
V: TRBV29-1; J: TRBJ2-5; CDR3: CSVEGTRLETQYF
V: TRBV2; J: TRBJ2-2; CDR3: CASSEQGPTGELFF